This T cell receptor (beta chain) comes out of a study of blood T cell repertoires in COVID-19. Across the study: From T cells, B-cell-depleted T cells, or PBMCs came the material, which was cDNA or gDNA.

Here immunoSEQ multiplex PCR was the method, and the copy in TCRdb shows in-frame clones only, minus some. The repertoire holds roughly 190,000 clones, roughly nine tenths seen once, with approximately 10% in the top ten. The CDR3 contains 20 residues. V lost 2 bases to trimming and J lost 4 bases; unmatched junction nucleotides: 19. CDR1 and CDR2 from the germline V gene are MNHEY and SVGEGT. The clonotype originates from a woman aged 55-70 years with COVID-19, enrolled during active disease. Sample: peripheral blood. This chain joins TRBV6-2 or TRBV6-3 and TRBJ2-3; 9 bases fit TRBD2. CDR3 loop: CASSYPEGGSSGRYADTQYF. The CDR3 nucleotides read TGTGCCAGCAGTTACCCCGAGGGGGGGTCGAGCGGGAGGTATGCAGATACGCAGTATTTT.